The clone carrying this TCR beta chain was counted only a few times. The antigen is undetermined. This sample stems from a study of human T cells and chemical hapten exposure. Study background: The study sensitized with 2% DPC on a 2 cm by 2 cm patch of upper inner arm skin. Study-level results: Expanded TCRs clustered into significantly more large CDR3 similarity groups than controls, the analysis revealed. Patch test score rose with PT1 expanded TCR count, significant at thresholds 8, 16 and 32, not 4.

This sample's time point: patch test 1, 2 weeks after DPC sensitization. Treatment here: therapeutic diphenylcyclopropenone sensitization with weekly scalp DPC. What the library attached to individual cDNA molecules were unique molecular identifiers. Each CDR3 protein gets one entry after TCRdb re-called the RACE reads with MiXCR. The table records fewer than 150,000 distinct CDR3 sequences, approximately 13% of them present only once. Germline CDR1 is SEHNR and CDR2 is FQNEAQ (reference sequence). The CDR3 spans 20 residues. Unmatched junction bases numbered 21, after V lost 5 bases and J lost 4 bases.

The TCR was taken from a young man with alopecia areata. Some clones in this sample may be carry-over from other donors' samples. V usage is TRBV7-9 and J usage is TRBJ2-1, with 9 bases fitting TRBD2. Sequencing used whole blood, obtained in connection with sensitization to the hapten diphenylcyclopropenone (DPC). The CDR3 DNA follows: TGTGCCAGCAGCCCAACACACCCCTGGATGCGGGGGGGCGCGTACAATGAGCAGTTCTTC. It yields the protein CASSPTHPWMRGGAYNEQFF.